These 18 T cell receptor beta chains share one sample of origin, sequenced in a study of T cells after yellow fever vaccination. TCRdb re-called the 5' RACE reads with MiXCR, one entry per CDR3 protein. The repertoire holds about 230,000 distinct CDR3 sequences, with over 6.5% as singletons. The source material was CD4+ T cells sorted from PBMCs, sampled on the day of the yellow fever booster vaccination. Source of these receptors: a man younger than 40 who received the YFV17D yellow fever vaccine.

This clonotype was seen many times. The chain is built from TRBV10-1 and TRBJ2-5; the D is unclear. Looked up from germline, CDR1 is WNHNN and CDR2 is SYGVQD (reference sequence). The CDR3 runs to 15 residues. V was trimmed by 0 bases and J by 5 bases, leaving 13 bases between them. The CDR3 loop is CASSESKVPPETQYF. CDR3 DNA sequence: TGCGCCAGCAGTGAGTCGAAAGTACCTCCGGAGACCCAGTACTTC.

This clonotype was counted many times. The chain carries TRBV29-1 and TRBJ2-3, with D uncertain. Germline assignment: CDR1 SQVTM and CDR2 ANQGSEA. The CDR3 sequence is 12 residues long. Trimming left V 6 bases short and J 0 bases short, with 7 bases between. The DNA of the CDR3 is TGCAGCGTAGGCAGTAGCACAGATACGCAGTATTTT. Translation: CSVGSSTDTQYF.

This clonotype showed up just a few times. The J gene is TRBJ2-7, the V gene TRBV20-1; D is ambiguous. Trimming took off 2 bases at V and 0 bases at J, with 20 bases between the two ends. Germline V gene sequence: CDR1 DFQATT, CDR2 SNEGSKA (reference sequence). The CDR3 is made up of 17 amino acids. The DNA for the CDR3 is TGCAGTGCTAGATCAGCCGACGCGCAAACCTACTCCTACGAGCAGTACTTC. This sequence encodes CSARSADAQTYSYEQYF.

This clonotype was seen only a few times. V gene TRBV5-4 combines with J gene TRBJ2-3; 7 bases line up with TRBD1. The length of the CDR3 is 14 residues. V was clipped by 0 bases and J by 6 bases; unmatched bases: 4. Germline assignment: CDR1 SGHNT and CDR2 YYREEE (reference sequence). CDR3 in amino acids: CASSLDTGVDTQYF. Here the CDR3 DNA reads TGTGCCAGCAGCTTGGATACAGGGGTTGATACGCAGTATTTT.

This clonotype was counted many times. The chain links TRBV5-1 to TRBJ2-7, with 8 bases identical to TRBD1. The CDR3 is made up of 14 amino acids. The germline V gene has CDR1 SGHRS and CDR2 YFSETQ. The junction had 2 bases not matched to a gene; V was cut back by 1 base and J by 2 bases. CDR3 sequence reads: CASSLTGGTYEQYF. The CDR3, as DNA: TGCGCCAGCAGCTTGACAGGGGGGACCTACGAGCAGTACTTC.

The gene calls are TRBV7-3 and TRBJ2-1; 7 bases are shared with TRBD2. The V gene end was trimmed by 5 bases and the J gene end by 0 bases; junction bases not matched to a gene: 10. Germline lookup yields CDR1 SGHTA and CDR2 FQGTGA. There are 17 residues in the CDR3. The CDR3 region has the DNA TGTGCCAGCAGCCAATCTAGCGGTGGAAGCTCCTACAATGAGCAGTTCTTC. Translation: CASSQSSGGSSYNEQFF.

This clonotype was recorded a few times. The chain uses TRBV6-1 and TRBJ2-5; D may match TRBD1 or TRBD2 (5 bases each). Per the germline V gene, CDR1 is MNHNS and CDR2 is SASEGT. V lost 6 bases, J lost 4 bases, and 15 bases lay in between. The CDR3 is 14 residues long. The CDR3 DNA is TGTGCCAGCAGGAGGGACCGGGTGGGAGAGACCCAGTACTTC. Its protein is CASRRDRVGETQYF.

In the case of this clonotype: Given a much more abundant clone one base away, this may be a read error. The chain joins TRBV6-5 to TRBJ1-1; the D gene is possibly TRBD1 (5 bases). The CDR3 has 16 amino acids. CDR1 MNHEY and CDR2 SVGAGI come from the germline V gene. The V end was cut by 0 bases, the J end by 5 bases, with 16 bases between. The CDR3 DNA reads TGTGCCAGCAGTTACTCGGGGGGTCGGGCGCGGACTGAAGCTTTCTTT. Translation: CASSYSGGRARTEAFF.

The chain joins TRBV28 to TRBJ1-3; 7 bases are a match to TRBD1. Unmatched junction bases numbered 5, after V lost 3 bases and J lost 6 bases. The CDR3 extends over 14 amino acids. The germline V gene encodes CDR1 MDHEN and CDR2 SYDVKM. The chain's CDR3 is CASSLTGLPNTIYF. The CDR3, as DNA: TGTGCCAGCAGTTTGACAGGGCTCCCAAACACCATATATTTT. The full variable domain, with the rest looked up from reference TRBV28 and TRBJ1-3, is DVKVTQSSRYLVKRTGEKVFLECVQDMDHENMFWYRQDPGLGLRLIYFSYDVKMKEKGDIPEGYSVSREKKERFSLILESASTNQTSMYLCASSLTGLPNTIYFGEGSWLTVV.

This clonotype was observed many times. V usage is TRBV5-1 and J usage is TRBJ1-2, with D uncertain. Germline assignment: CDR1 SGHRS and CDR2 YFSETQ. CDR3 length equals 13 residues. Trimming stripped 2 bases from V and 8 bases from J, with 13 bases between. For the CDR3, the DNA is TGCGCCAGCAGCTTCGGACCCAGGAAAGGCTACACCTTC. Protein: CASSFGPRKGYTF. Full variable domain (outside the CDR3, taken from reference TRBV5-1 and TRBJ1-2): KAGVTQTPRYLIKTRGQQVTLSCSPISGHRSVSWYQQTPGQGLQFLFEYFSETQRNKGNFPGRFSGRQFSNSRSEMNVSTLELGDSALYLCASSFGPRKGYTFGSGTRLTVV.

This clonotype appeared a few times. The J gene is TRBJ2-1, the V gene TRBV20-1, with 10 bases that match TRBD2. Germline V gene lookup returns CDR1 DFQATT and CDR2 SNEGSKA (reference sequence). The CDR3 consists of 13 residues. Trimming took 2 bases from V and 9 from J; bases not matched to a gene: 4. The CDR3 region has the DNA TGCAGTGCTAGACTAGCGGGAGTGAGTGAGCAGTTCTTC. Its protein product is CSARLAGVSEQFF.

This clonotype was seen a handful of times. The genes are TRBV12-3 or TRBV12-4 and TRBJ2-2; D is uncertain. The CDR3 totals 12 residues. Trimming left V 8 bases short and J 6 bases short, with 10 bases between. CDR3 DNA sequence: TGTGCCAGCGCCAGTCCCCCCGGGGAGCTGTTTTTT. The encoded protein is CASASPPGELFF.

This clonotype was detected many times. The J gene is TRBJ2-5, the V gene TRBV12-3 or TRBV12-4; D unresolved. The CDR3 totals 13 residues. Trimming left V 5 bases short and J 2 bases short, with 9 bases between. CDR3 sequence (DNA): TGTGCCAGCAGTGTGCGACCGCAAGAGACCCAGTACTTC. Protein: CASSVRPQETQYF.

This clonotype was seen a handful of times. The J gene is TRBJ2-7, the V gene TRBV21-1; the D call TRBD1 from the table was never checked on the DNA. TRBV21-1 counts as a pseudogene. The CDR3 is 16 amino acids. The CDR3 spells CASSKGGGRGWDEQYF. In nucleotides, the CDR3 is TGTGCCAGCAGCAAAGGAGGAGGCAGGGGATGGGACGAGCAGTACTTC.

Many counts were recorded for this clonotype. This chain links TRBV5-1 with TRBJ2-5; 7 bases are a match to TRBD2. CDR1 and CDR2 (germline): SGHRS, YFSETQ. J gave up 2 bases and V 0 bases, and 16 bases lay outside the gene matches. The length of the CDR3 is 19 residues. CDR3 loop: CASSLAATRRAGVQETQYF. Written as DNA, the CDR3 is TGCGCCAGCAGCTTGGCGGCGACTAGAAGGGCGGGAGTTCAAGAGACCCAGTACTTC.

This clonotype was counted many times. The V and J genes are TRBV5-1 and TRBJ2-3; no reliable D call. Per germline, CDR1 SGHRS and CDR2 YFSETQ. Trimming shortened V by 3 bases and J by 5 bases, and 13 bases separated the two germline ends. This CDR3 comprises 14 residues. The DNA for the CDR3 is TGCGCCAGCAGCTGGCTGGAGATTGGAGATACGCAGTATTTT. As protein: CASSWLEIGDTQYF. The full variable domain, completed using reference TRBV5-1 and TRBJ2-3, is KAGVTQTPRYLIKTRGQQVTLSCSPISGHRSVSWYQQTPGQGLQFLFEYFSETQRNKGNFPGRFSGRQFSNSRSEMNVSTLELGDSALYLCASSWLEIGDTQYFGPGTRLTVL.

The genes are TRBV2 and TRBJ1-5; maybe TRBD1 (6 bases). Trimming removed 5 bases from V and 3 bases from J, with 14 bases in between. Germline V gives CDR1 SNHLY, CDR2 FYNNEI. CDR3 length equals 15 residues. For the CDR3, the DNA is TGTGCCAGCAGTCCAGGGGCGAATACCAATCAGCCCCAGCATTTT. It yields the protein CASSPGANTNQPQHF.

There are many counts of this clonotype. This sequence joins TRBV7-9 and TRBJ1-2; D ambiguous. With 4 bases removed from V and 2 bases from J, the gap between germline ends came to 17 bases. The CDR3 has 16 amino acids. Germline CDR1 SEHNR, CDR2 FQNEAQ (reference sequence). The DNA for the CDR3 is TGTGCCAGCAGCTCCACCCTTGGGGAACAGAACTATGGCTACACCTTC. This sequence encodes CASSSTLGEQNYGYTF.